The clone carrying this TCR beta chain was counted between two and nine times. What it binds is unknown. This sample was included in a study of identical twins' blood T cells. Whole-study results and caveats: Top TCRbeta clonotypes were shared more with twin than unrelated donors. Twins shared about as many clonotypes as their cloneset sizes predicted. Even for out-of-frame TCRbeta, twins reportedly shared V gene usage much more than unrelated donors.

TCR cDNA libraries came from RNA via a modified published protocol. From the 5' RACE reads, TCRdb called clonotypes with MiXCR, one entry per CDR3 protein. In the table there are a few hundred thousand distinct CDR3 sequences, approximately 30% of which are singletons. The germline V and J ends were trimmed by 3 bases and 12 bases, with 6 bases remaining between them. CDR3 length equals 10 residues. The clonotype comes from a woman aged 18 to 55 in good health. The sequenced material came from PBMCs. The chain carries TRBV12-3 or TRBV12-4 and TRBJ2-1; no reliable D call. The CDR3: CASSFNRQFF. The CDR3 nucleotides are TGTGCCAGCAGTTTTAACAGGCAGTTCTTC.